This TCR beta chain was documented in a study of CD8 T cells in Susac syndrome. The RNA, roughly 0.45 to 1 ug, was put through reverse transcription using random hexamers. TCRdb re-called the immunoSEQ multiplex PCR reads with MiXCR, one entry per CDR3 protein. Counted here are about 80,000 distinct CDR3 sequences, about 91% occurring once; the ten biggest clones make up just over 0.5%. The junction had 5 bases not matched to a gene; V was cut back by 0 bases and J by 1 base. The length of the CDR3 is 16 residues. Germline CDR1 reads SGDLS; CDR2 reads YYNGEE. This TCR derives from a human donor with multiple sclerosis. Sequenced material: CD8+ T cells from PBMCs. The chain uses TRBV9 and TRBJ2-5; TRBD1 matches at 8 bases. CDR3 coding DNA: TGTGCCAGCAGCGTAGAGGCAGGGGGCCCCCAAGAGACCCAGTACTTC. Its protein product is CASSVEAGGPQETQYF. The variable domain in full, with the rest retrieved from reference TRBV9 and TRBJ2-5, is DSGVTQTPKHLITATGQRVTLRCSPRSGDLSVYWYQQSLDQGLQFLIQYYNGEERAKGNILERFSAQQFPDLHSELNLSSLELGDSALYFCASSVEAGGPQETQYFGPGTRLLVL.